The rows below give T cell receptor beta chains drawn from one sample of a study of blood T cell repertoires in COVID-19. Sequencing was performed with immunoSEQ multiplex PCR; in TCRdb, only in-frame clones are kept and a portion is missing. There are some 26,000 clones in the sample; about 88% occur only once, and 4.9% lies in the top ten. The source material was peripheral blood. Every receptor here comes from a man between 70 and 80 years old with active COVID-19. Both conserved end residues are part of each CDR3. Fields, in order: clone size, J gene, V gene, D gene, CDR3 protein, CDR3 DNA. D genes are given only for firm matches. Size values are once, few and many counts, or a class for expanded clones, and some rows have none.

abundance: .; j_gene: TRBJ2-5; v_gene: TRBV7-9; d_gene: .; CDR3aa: CASSIRQAGQETQYF; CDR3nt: TGTGCCAGCAGCATTCGACAGGCCGGGCAAGAGACCCAGTACTTC
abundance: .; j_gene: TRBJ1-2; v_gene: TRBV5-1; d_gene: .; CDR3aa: CASSLGGSRDYGYTF; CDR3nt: TGCGCCAGCAGCTTGGGCGGCTCGAGGGACTATGGCTACACCTTC
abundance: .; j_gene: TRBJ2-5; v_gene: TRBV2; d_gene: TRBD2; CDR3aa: CASSLHLAGGGETQYF; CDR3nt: TGTGCCAGCAGCTTGCATCTAGCGGGGGGGGGTGAGACCCAGTACTTC
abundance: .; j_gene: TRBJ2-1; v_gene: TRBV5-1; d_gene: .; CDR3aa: CASSLRGPYNEQFF; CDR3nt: TGCGCCAGCAGTCTGCGGGGGCCTTACAATGAGCAGTTCTTC
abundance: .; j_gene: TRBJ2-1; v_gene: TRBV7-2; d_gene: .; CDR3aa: CASSFQSSYNEQFF; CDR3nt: TGTGCCAGCAGCTTTCAATCCTCCTACAATGAGCAGTTCTTC
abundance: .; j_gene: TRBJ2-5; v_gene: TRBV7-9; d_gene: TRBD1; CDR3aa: CAARTGSGETQYF; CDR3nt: TGTGCCGCGAGGACAGGGTCAGGTGAGACCCAGTACTTC
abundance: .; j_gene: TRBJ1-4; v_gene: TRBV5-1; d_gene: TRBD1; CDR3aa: CASSSGQGNHREKLFF; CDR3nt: TGCGCCAGCAGCTCGGGACAGGGCAATCATCGGGAAAAACTGTTTTTT
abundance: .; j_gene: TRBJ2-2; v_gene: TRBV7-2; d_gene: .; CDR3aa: CASSPSAGRSHTGELFF; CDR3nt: TGTGCCAGCAGCCCCTCGGCGGGTCGGTCTCACACCGGGGAGCTGTTTTTT
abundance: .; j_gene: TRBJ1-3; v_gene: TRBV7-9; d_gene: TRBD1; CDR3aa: CASSPRQGRSGNTIYF; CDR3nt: TGTGCCAGCAGCCCCCGACAGGGAAGGTCTGGAAACACCATATATTTT
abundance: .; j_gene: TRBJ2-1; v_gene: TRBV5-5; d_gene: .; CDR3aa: CASSWEVGGPYNEQFF; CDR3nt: TGTGCCAGCAGCTGGGAGGTAGGGGGCCCCTACAATGAGCAGTTCTTC
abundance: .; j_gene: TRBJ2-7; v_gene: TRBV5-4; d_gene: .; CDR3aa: CASTRDRSYEQYF; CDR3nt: TGTGCCAGCACCCGCGACAGATCCTACGAGCAGTACTTC
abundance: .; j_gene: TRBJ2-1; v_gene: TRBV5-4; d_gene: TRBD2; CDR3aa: CASSFMAGGYNEQFF; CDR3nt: TGTGCCAGCAGCTTCATGGCGGGGGGCTACAATGAGCAGTTCTTC
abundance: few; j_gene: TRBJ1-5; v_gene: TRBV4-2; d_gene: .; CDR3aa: CASSSEGGAYSNQPQHF; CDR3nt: TGTGCCAGCAGTTCCGAGGGAGGGGCCTATAGCAATCAGCCCCAGCATTTT
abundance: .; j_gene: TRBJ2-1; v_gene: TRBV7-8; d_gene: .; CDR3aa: CASSLALPGEHEQFF; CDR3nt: TGTGCCAGCAGCTTAGCTCTACCAGGTGAGCATGAGCAGTTCTTC
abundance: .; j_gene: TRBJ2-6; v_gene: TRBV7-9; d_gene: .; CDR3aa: CASSGRSGANVLTF; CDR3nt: TGTGCCAGCAGCGGTAGATCTGGGGCCAACGTCCTGACTTTC
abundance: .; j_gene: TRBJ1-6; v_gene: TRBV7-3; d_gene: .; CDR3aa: CASSLTPGNHSPLHF; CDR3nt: TGTGCCAGCAGCTTAACGCCGGGGAACCATTCACCCCTCCACTTT
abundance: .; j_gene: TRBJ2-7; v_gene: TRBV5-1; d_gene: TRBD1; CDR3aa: CASSLGDSYSYEQYF; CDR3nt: TGCGCCAGCAGCTTGGGGGACAGCTACTCCTACGAGCAGTACTTC
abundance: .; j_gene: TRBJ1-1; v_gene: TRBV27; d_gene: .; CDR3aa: CASNPGSGKNTEAFF; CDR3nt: TGTGCCAGCAATCCTGGGTCAGGGAAGAACACTGAAGCTTTCTTT
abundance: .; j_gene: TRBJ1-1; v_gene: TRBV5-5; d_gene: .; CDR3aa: CASRSTGMNTEAFF; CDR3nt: TGTGCCAGCAGGTCCACAGGGATGAACACTGAAGCTTTCTTT
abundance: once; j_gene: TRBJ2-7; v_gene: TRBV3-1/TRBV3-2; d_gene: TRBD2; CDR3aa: CASSRLAREQYF; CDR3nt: TGTGCCAGCAGCAGACTAGCGAGGGAGCAGTACTTC
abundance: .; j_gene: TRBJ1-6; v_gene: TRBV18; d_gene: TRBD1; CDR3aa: CASSPPGQYNSPLHF; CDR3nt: TGTGCCAGCTCACCACCGGGACAGTATAATTCACCCCTCCACTTT
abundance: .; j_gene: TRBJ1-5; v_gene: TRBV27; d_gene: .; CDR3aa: CASSPGYSNQPQHF; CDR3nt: TGTGCCAGCAGTCCAGGTTATAGCAATCAGCCCCAGCATTTT
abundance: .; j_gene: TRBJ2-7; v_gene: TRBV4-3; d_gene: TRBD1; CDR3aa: CASSQEGQGAFHEQYF; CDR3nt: TGCGCCAGCAGCCAAGAAGGACAGGGGGCTTTCCACGAGCAGTACTTC
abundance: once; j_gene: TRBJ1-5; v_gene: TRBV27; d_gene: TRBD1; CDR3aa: CASSFGTGNNQPQHF; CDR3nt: TGTGCCAGCAGTTTTGGGACAGGAAACAATCAGCCCCAGCATTTT
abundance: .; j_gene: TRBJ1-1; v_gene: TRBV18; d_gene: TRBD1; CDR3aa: CASSPKQGGGTEAFF; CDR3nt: TGTGCCAGCTCACCCAAACAGGGGGGGGGCACTGAAGCTTTCTTT
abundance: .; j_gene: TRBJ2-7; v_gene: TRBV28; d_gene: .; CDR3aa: CASSLFGGPSYEQYF; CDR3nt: TGTGCCAGCAGCCTATTCGGGGGTCCCTCCTACGAGCAGTACTTC
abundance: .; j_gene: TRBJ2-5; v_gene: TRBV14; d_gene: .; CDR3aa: CASSRGTPGETQYF; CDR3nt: TGTGCCAGCAGCCGCGGGACTCCCGGAGAGACCCAGTACTTC
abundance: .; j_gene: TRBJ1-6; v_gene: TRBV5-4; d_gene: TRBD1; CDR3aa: CASSWDREQGSPLHF; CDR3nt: TGTGCCAGCAGCTGGGACAGGGAACAGGGCTCACCCCTCCACTTT
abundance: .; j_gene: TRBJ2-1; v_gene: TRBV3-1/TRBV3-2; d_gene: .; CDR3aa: CASRRDTSYNEQFF; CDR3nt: TGTGCCAGCAGAAGGGACACCTCCTACAATGAGCAGTTCTTC
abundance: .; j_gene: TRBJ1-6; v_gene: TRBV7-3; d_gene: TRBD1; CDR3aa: CASSWKTGGNSPLHF; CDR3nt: TGTGCCAGCAGCTGGAAGACAGGGGGCAATTCACCCCTCCACTTT
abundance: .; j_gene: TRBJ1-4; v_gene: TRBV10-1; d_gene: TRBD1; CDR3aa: CASRVDRESNEKLFF; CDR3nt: TGCGCCAGCAGGGTAGACAGGGAATCTAATGAAAAACTGTTTTTT
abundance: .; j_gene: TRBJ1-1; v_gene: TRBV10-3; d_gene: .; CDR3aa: CATGVSGMAFTEAFF; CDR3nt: TGTGCCACCGGAGTTTCGGGGATGGCCTTCACTGAAGCTTTCTTT
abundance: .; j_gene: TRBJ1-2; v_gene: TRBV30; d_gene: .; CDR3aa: CAWSGHEGANYGYTF; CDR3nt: TGTGCCTGGAGTGGCCATGAGGGGGCTAACTATGGCTACACCTTC
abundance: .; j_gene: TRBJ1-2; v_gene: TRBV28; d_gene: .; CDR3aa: CASSLLWGGGQIHGYTF; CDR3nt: TGTGCCAGCAGTTTACTATGGGGGGGTGGGCAAATCCATGGCTACACCTTC
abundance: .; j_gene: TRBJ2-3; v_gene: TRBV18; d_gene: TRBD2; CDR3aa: CASSPVASSGGRTDTQYF; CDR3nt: TGTGCCAGCTCACCGGTGGCGTCTAGCGGGGGGCGCACAGATACGCAGTATTTT
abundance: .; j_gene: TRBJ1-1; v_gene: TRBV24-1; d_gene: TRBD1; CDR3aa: CATSDPSGTGKAFF; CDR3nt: TGTGCCACCAGTGATCCCTCCGGGACAGGGAAAGCTTTCTTT
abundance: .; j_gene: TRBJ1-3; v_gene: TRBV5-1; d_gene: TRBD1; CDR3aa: CASSTGTGVGNTIYF; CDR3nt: TGCGCCAGCAGCACGGGGACAGGGGTTGGAAACACCATATATTTT
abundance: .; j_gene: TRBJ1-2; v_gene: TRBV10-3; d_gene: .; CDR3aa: CAISLGGQERYGYTF; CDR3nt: TGTGCCATCAGTCTTGGAGGGCAGGAAAGGTATGGCTACACCTTC
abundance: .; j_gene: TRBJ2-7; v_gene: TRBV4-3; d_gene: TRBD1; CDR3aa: CASSQTGTGTYEQYF; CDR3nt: TGCGCCAGCAGCCAGACCGGGACAGGGACCTACGAGCAGTACTTC
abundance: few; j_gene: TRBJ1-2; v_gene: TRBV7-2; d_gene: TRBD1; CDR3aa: CASSRTGGVNGYTF; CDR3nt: TGTGCCAGCAGCCGGACAGGTGGGGTCAATGGCTACACCTTC
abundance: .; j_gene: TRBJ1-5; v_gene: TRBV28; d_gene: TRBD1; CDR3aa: CASMDRGMNQPQHF; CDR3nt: TGTGCCAGCATGGACAGGGGGATGAATCAGCCCCAGCATTTT
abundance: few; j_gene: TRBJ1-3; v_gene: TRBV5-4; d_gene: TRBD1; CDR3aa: CASSLGRGDFGNTIYF; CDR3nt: TGTGCCAGCAGCCTTGGCAGGGGGGACTTTGGAAACACCATATATTTT
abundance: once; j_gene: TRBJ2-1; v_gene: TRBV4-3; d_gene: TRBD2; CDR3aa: CASSPLAGTGNEQFF; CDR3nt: TGCGCCAGCAGCCCTCTAGCGGGGACGGGGAATGAGCAGTTCTTC
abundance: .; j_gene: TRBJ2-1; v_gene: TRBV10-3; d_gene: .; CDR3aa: CAIKVGGGDEQFF; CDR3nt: TGTGCCATCAAGGTGGGGGGGGGCGATGAGCAGTTCTTC
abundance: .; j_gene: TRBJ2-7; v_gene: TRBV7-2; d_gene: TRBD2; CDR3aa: CASSPRLAGGREQYF; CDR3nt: TGTGCCAGCAGCCCTAGACTAGCGGGGGGGCGCGAGCAGTACTTC
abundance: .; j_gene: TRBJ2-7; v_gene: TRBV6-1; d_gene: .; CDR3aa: CASSESQGLYEQYF; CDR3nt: TGTGCCAGCAGTGAATCCCAGGGGCTGTACGAGCAGTACTTC
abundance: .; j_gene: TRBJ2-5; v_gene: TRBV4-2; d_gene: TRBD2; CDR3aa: CASSHNYDVAGRQETQYF; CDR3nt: TGTGCCAGCAGCCACAATTACGATGTAGCGGGGAGGCAAGAGACCCAGTACTTC